One sample yielded the 24 T cell receptor beta chains listed below, sequenced in a study of control samples from healthy donors and cancer patients. Here immunoSEQ multiplex PCR was the method, and the copy in TCRdb shows in-frame clones only, minus some. The table has about 95,000 clones, around four fifths seen once. Material for sequencing was blood. These receptors came from a man aged 25 to 40 in good health.

In regard to this clone: Germline and junction disagree at one end, which may indicate a read error. The chain carries TRBV18 and TRBJ1-2; D possibly corresponds to TRBD1 (5 bases). This CDR3 is built from 12 residues. Germline CDR1 is KGHSH and CDR2 is LQKENI. CDR3 DNA sequence: TGTGCCGGCTCACCAGGGCACGATGGCTACACCTTC. Its protein product is CAGSPGHDGYTF.

V and J are TRBV5-8 and TRBJ1-2, with D unresolved. The CDR3 loop spans 13 amino acids. The ends were cut back, 0 bases at V and 4 bases at J, with 7 bases in the middle. CDR1 and CDR2 (germline): SGHTS, YDEGEE. The CDR3 here is CASSLGRPYGYTF. CDR3 in DNA: TGTGCCAGCAGCTTGGGGAGGCCCTATGGCTACACCTTC.

DNA of the CDR3: TGTGCCAGCAGTTACGCAGGGTCGCCTGGAAACACCATATATTTT. Translating gives CASSYAGSPGNTIYF. V gene TRBV6-5 combines with J gene TRBJ1-3; tentative D call: TRBD1 (5 bases). The CDR3 is 15 residues long. Germline CDR1 MNHEY, CDR2 SVGAGI. V lost 2 bases and J 2 bases, leaving 10 bases between the germline ends.

The CDR3 spells CASSYGASTDTQYF. For the CDR3, the DNA is TGTGCCAGCAGTTACGGGGCAAGCACAGATACGCAGTATTTT. The chain links TRBV6-2 or TRBV6-3 to TRBJ2-3; TRBD1 might be the D (5 bases). The CDR3 contains 14 residues. Deletions cut 2 bases from V and 0 bases from J, with 6 bases between. Germline lookup yields CDR1 MNHEY and CDR2 SVGEGT.

The chain has TRBV5-1 and TRBJ2-1, with 9 bases fitting TRBD1. Unmatched junction bases numbered 4, after V lost 0 bases and J lost 3 bases. This CDR3 is 16 amino acids long. In germline, CDR1 is SGHRS, CDR2 YFSETQ. The CDR3 sequence: CASSLGPTGGYNEQFF. Written as DNA, the CDR3 is TGCGCCAGCAGCTTGGGGCCGACAGGGGGCTACAATGAGCAGTTCTTC. Full variable domain (rest looked up from reference TRBV5-1 and TRBJ2-1): KAGVTQTPRYLIKTRGQQVTLSCSPISGHRSVSWYQQTPGQGLQFLFEYFSETQRNKGNFPGRFSGRQFSNSRSEMNVSTLELGDSALYLCASSLGPTGGYNEQFFGPGTRLTVL.

The chain employs TRBV5-4 and TRBJ2-2; D ambiguous. CDR1 is SGHNT, CDR2 YYREEE, per germline (reference sequence). The length of the CDR3 is 13 residues. V was clipped by 4 bases and J by 5 bases, with 9 bases between them. The CDR3 nucleotides read TGTGCCAGCAGCCTCGTGGAGACCGGGGAGCTGTTTTTT. It specifies CASSLVETGELFF.

This clone appeared a few times. V is TRBV5-4 and J is TRBJ1-3, with 8 bases that match TRBD1. CDR3 length equals 15 residues. V lost 4 bases and J lost 4; bases outside the gene matches: 7. Per germline, CDR1 SGHNT and CDR2 YYREEE (reference sequence). The CDR3, as DNA: TGTGCCAGCAGCCCAGGGGGCGCAAAAGGAAACACCATATATTTT. Amino acid sequence: CASSPGGAKGNTIYF.

CDR3 DNA: TGCGCCAGCAGTGACGGGGCCAAAAACATTCAGTACTTC. Amino acids: CASSDGAKNIQYF. The V gene is TRBV10-1, the J gene TRBJ2-4; D uncertain. Germline V CDR1 and CDR2: WNHNN, SYGVQD (reference sequence). With 3 bases removed from V and 1 base from J, the gap between germline ends came to 4 bases. This CDR3 is built from 13 residues.

V usage is TRBV10-2 and J usage is TRBJ2-7; the match to TRBD1 covers 7 bases. The CDR3 spans 11 residues. V dropped 4 bases and J dropped 6; count of bases not matched to a gene: 0. In germline, CDR1 is WSHSY, CDR2 SAAADI. As DNA, the CDR3 is TGCGCCAGCAGTGCAGGGGGCGAGCAGTACTTC. Translation gives CASSAGGEQYF.

This rearrangement joins TRBV29-1 to TRBJ1-2, with D possibly being TRBD1 (6 bases). V lost 4 bases to trimming and J lost 4 bases, with 13 bases between them. This CDR3 region has 13 residues. CDR1 and CDR2 from the germline V gene are SQVTM and ANQGSEA. CDR3 amino acids: CSVVVGQRYGYTF. In DNA, the CDR3 is TGCAGCGTTGTTGTCGGACAGCGCTATGGCTACACCTTC. The variable domain in full, with the rest retrieved from reference TRBV29-1 and TRBJ1-2, is SAVISQKPSRDICQRGTSLTIQCQVDSQVTMMFWYRQQPGQSLTLIATANQGSEATYESGFVIDKFPISRPNLTFSTLTVSNMSPEDSSIYLCSVVVGQRYGYTFGSGTRLTVV.

This clone was seen once. The chain links TRBV7-2 to TRBJ2-1; a weak D match, TRBD2 (7 bases). V shed 1 base and J shed 9 bases, with 19 bases lying between them. This CDR3 is built from 16 residues. CDR1 is SGHTA, CDR2 FQGNSA, per germline. CDR3 protein: CASSLGPPRGGSEQFF. The CDR3 nucleotides are TGTGCCAGCAGCTTAGGCCCGCCAAGGGGGGGGAGTGAGCAGTTCTTC.

The chain is built from TRBV12-3 or TRBV12-4 and TRBJ1-5; D is undetermined. The CDR3 is 13 amino acids. V was shortened by 4 bases and J by 0 bases, with 4 bases between the two germline ends. The chain's CDR3 is CASSSNSNQPQHF. Here the CDR3 DNA reads TGTGCCAGCAGTTCGAATAGCAATCAGCCCCAGCATTTT.

The CDR3 reads CASSHVGQGNAEAFF. For the CDR3, the DNA is TGTGCCAGCAGCCACGTTGGACAGGGCAACGCTGAAGCTTTCTTT. V gene TRBV7-9 combines with J gene TRBJ1-1; 8 bases align to TRBD1. The CDR3 extends over 15 amino acids. Germline CDR1 and CDR2: SEHNR and FQNEAQ (reference sequence). The trim removed 5 bases at V and 6 bases at J, leaving 11 bases unmatched.

The rearrangement uses TRBV24-1 and TRBJ2-3; D possibly matches TRBD1 or TRBD2 (5 bases each). Germline V gene lookup returns CDR1 KGHDR and CDR2 SFDVKD. The CDR3 extends over 16 amino acids. V was shortened by 4 bases and J by 6 bases, with 19 bases between the two germline ends. CDR3 sequence (DNA): TGTGCCACCAGTGACCCCGGGACGGGGCTTTCGGATACGCAGTATTTT. This translates into CATSDPGTGLSDTQYF.

The table lists this clone with a count of one. The same CDR3 can be traced to other DNA sequences in this sample. The CDR3 DNA sequence: TGCAGTGCTAGTTCAGGGTCTGGAAACACCATATATTTT. This encodes CSASSGSGNTIYF. V usage is TRBV20-1 and J usage is TRBJ1-3; D may be TRBD1 (5 bases). Germline CDR1 reads DFQATT; CDR2 reads SNEGSKA (reference sequence). Trimming took 3 bases from V and 1 from J, leaving 7 bases between them. The length of the CDR3 is 13 residues.

V is TRBV28 and J is TRBJ2-3, with a weak D call TRBD2 (5 bases). The germline gives CDR1 MDHEN, CDR2 SYDVKM. V was pared by 5 bases and J by 7 bases, with 16 bases between. The length of the CDR3 is 14 residues. DNA for the CDR3: TGTGCCAGCAGTCCTGGTCCTAGCCTACATACGCAGTATTTT. Protein sequence: CASSPGPSLHTQYF. Full variable domain (missing parts from reference TRBV28 and TRBJ2-3): DVKVTQSSRYLVKRTGEKVFLECVQDMDHENMFWYRQDPGLGLRLIYFSYDVKMKEKGDIPEGYSVSREKKERFSLILESASTNQTSMYLCASSPGPSLHTQYFGPGTRLTVL.

V is TRBV5-1 and J is TRBJ1-1; no definite D call. V was trimmed by 0 bases and J by 4 bases, leaving 1 base between them. The V gene's germline CDR1 is SGHRS and CDR2 YFSETQ. CDR3 length: 11 amino acids. The CDR3 is CASSLGTEAFF. The CDR3 nucleotides are TGCGCCAGCAGCTTGGGCACTGAAGCTTTCTTT.

This chain uses TRBV30 with TRBJ1-6; perhaps TRBD1 as D (5 bases). The CDR3 has 16 amino acids. In germline, CDR1 is GTSNPN, CDR2 SVGIG (reference sequence). V was cut by 4 bases and J by 3 bases, with 16 bases left in between. The CDR3 DNA follows: TGTGCCTGGACCCTGCCAGGGATTGGCTATAATTCACCCCTCCACTTT. It translates to CAWTLPGIGYNSPLHF.

The chain links TRBV11-2 to TRBJ1-5, with TRBD1 matching over 8 bases. This CDR3 has 15 amino acids. CDR1 and CDR2 from the germline V gene are SGHAT and FQNNGV. V trimming: 4 bases; J trimming: 4 bases; junction bases outside the gene matches: 6. DNA of the CDR3: TGTGCCAGCAGCTCCCTAGACAGGGGAAATCAGCCCCAGCATTTT. Its protein product is CASSSLDRGNQPQHF.

The J gene is TRBJ1-6, the V gene TRBV6-1, with D possibly TRBD1 on 5 matching bases. The germline CDR1 and CDR2 sequences are MNHNS and SASEGT. Trimming pared 2 bases from V and 8 bases from J, leaving 10 bases between. CDR3 length equals 14 residues. CDR3 in DNA: TGTGCCAGCAGTGAACAGGGAGTCCATTCACCCCTCCACTTT. Its translation is CASSEQGVHSPLHF.

The chain links TRBV19 to TRBJ1-4; no clear D. Trimming cost V 6 bases and J 5 bases, with 7 bases left between them. The CDR3 contains 12 residues. The germline gives CDR1 LNHDA, CDR2 SQIVND (reference sequence). The CDR3 is CASSPRNEKLFF. For the CDR3, the DNA is TGTGCCAGTAGCCCCCGAAATGAAAAACTGTTTTTT.

The gene calls are TRBV5-1 and TRBJ2-7; the D gene is possibly TRBD1 (5 bases). The V and J ends lost 1 base and 4 bases respectively, with 15 bases between them. Germline CDR1 and CDR2: SGHRS and YFSETQ. This CDR3 comprises 15 residues. This chain's CDR3 is CASSLSQGAGYEQYF. In DNA, the CDR3 is TGCGCCAGCAGCTTGAGCCAGGGCGCAGGGTACGAGCAGTACTTC.

The sample holds one count of this clone. The chain links TRBV12-3 or TRBV12-4 to TRBJ2-1; 11 bases fit TRBD2. The CDR3 loop spans 11 amino acids. CDR3 sequence: CVAGGQNEQFF. As DNA, the CDR3 is TGTGTAGCGGGGGGGCAAAATGAGCAGTTCTTC.

This chain connects TRBV6-5 to TRBJ1-6; D gene unclear. The ends were cut back, 6 bases at V and 10 bases at J, with 10 bases in the middle. This CDR3 has 12 amino acids. Germline lookup yields CDR1 MNHEY and CDR2 SVGAGI. CDR3 sequence reads: CASRRKASPLHF. The CDR3, as DNA: TGTGCCAGCAGACGAAAGGCGTCACCCCTCCACTTT.